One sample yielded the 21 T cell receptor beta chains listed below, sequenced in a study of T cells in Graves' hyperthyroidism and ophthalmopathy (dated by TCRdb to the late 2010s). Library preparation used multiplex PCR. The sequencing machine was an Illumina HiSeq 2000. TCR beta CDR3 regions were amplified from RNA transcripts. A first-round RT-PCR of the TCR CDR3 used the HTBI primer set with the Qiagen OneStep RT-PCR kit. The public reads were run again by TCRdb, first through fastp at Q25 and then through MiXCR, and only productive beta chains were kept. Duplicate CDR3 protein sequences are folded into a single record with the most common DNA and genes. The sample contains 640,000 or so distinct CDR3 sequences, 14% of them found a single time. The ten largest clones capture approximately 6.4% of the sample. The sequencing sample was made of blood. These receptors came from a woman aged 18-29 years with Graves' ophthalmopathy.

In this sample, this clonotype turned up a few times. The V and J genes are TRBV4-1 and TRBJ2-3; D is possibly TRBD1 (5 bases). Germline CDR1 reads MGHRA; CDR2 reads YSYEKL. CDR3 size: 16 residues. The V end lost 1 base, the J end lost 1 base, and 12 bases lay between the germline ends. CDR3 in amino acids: CASSQARTTGTDTQYF. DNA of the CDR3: TGCGCCAGCAGCCAAGCTAGGACAACCGGCACAGATACGCAGTATTTT.

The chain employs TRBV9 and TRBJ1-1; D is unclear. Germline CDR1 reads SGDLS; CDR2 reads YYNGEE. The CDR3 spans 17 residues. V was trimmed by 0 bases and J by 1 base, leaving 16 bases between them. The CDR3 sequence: CASSVAPGRRGNTEAFF. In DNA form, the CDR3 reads TGTGCCAGCAGCGTAGCCCCGGGGAGGCGAGGGAACACTGAAGCTTTCTTT.

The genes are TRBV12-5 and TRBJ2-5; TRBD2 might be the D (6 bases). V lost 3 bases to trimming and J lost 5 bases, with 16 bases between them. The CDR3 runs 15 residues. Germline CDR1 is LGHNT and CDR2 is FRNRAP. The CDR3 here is CASGFATSGSETQYF. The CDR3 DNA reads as TGTGCTAGTGGTTTTGCCACGTCCGGGAGTGAGACCCAGTACTTC.

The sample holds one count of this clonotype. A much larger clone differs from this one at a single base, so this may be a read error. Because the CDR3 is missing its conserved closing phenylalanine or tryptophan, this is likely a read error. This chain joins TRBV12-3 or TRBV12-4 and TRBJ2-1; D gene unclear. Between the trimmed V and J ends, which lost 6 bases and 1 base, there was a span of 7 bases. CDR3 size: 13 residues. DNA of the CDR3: TGTGCCAGCAGGAGTGGATCCTACAATGAGCAGTTCTCC. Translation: CASRSGSYNEQFS.

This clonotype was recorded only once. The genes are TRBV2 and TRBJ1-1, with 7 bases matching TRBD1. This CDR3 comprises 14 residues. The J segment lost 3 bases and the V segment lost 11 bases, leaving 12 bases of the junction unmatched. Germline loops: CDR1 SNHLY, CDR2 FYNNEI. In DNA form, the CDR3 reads TGTGCCGGAACCAGGGGGGACGGCTACACTGAAGCTTTCTTT. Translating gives CAGTRGDGYTEAFF.

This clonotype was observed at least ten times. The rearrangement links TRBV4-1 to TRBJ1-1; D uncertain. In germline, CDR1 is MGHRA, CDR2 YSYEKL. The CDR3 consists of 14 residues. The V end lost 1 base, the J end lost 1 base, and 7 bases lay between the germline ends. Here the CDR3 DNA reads TGCGCCAGCAGCCAAGTTCTAGCGAACACTGAAGCTTTCTTT. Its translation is CASSQVLANTEAFF.

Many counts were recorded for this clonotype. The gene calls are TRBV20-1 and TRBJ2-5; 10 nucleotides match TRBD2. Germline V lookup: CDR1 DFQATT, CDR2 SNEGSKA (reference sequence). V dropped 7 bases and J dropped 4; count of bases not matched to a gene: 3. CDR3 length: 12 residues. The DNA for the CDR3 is TGCAGTGTGGCTAGCGGGGGAGAGACCCAGTACTTC. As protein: CSVASGGETQYF.

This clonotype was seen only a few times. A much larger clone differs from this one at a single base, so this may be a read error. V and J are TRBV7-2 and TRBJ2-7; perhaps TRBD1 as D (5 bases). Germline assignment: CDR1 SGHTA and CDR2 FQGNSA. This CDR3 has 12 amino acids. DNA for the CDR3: TGTGCCAGCGGCTTAGAATCAGGGAAGCAGTACTTC. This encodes CASGLESGKQYF.

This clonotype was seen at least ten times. Written as DNA, the CDR3 is TGTGCCATCAGTGAGTCTATAGCTAGCGGGACCACAGATACGCAGTATTTT. This sequence encodes CAISESIASGTTDTQYF. This sequence joins TRBV10-3 and TRBJ2-3; TRBD2 aligns across 9 bases. Germline V gives CDR1 ENHRY, CDR2 SYGVKD. This CDR3 is built from 17 residues. The V segment lost 0 bases and the J segment 2 bases; nucleotides outside the gene matches: 6.

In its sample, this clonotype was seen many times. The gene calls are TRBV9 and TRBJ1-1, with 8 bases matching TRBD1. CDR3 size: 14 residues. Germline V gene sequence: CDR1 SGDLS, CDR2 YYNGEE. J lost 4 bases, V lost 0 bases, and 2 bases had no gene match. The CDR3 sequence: CASSVETGGTEAFF. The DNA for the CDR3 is TGTGCCAGCAGCGTAGAAACAGGGGGCACTGAAGCTTTCTTT.

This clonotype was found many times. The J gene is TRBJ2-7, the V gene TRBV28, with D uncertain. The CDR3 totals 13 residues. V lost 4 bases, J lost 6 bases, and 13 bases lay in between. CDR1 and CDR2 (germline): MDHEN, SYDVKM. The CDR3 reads CASSSTTHVEQYF. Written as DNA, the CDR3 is TGTGCCAGCAGTTCAACCACACACGTCGAGCAGTACTTC.

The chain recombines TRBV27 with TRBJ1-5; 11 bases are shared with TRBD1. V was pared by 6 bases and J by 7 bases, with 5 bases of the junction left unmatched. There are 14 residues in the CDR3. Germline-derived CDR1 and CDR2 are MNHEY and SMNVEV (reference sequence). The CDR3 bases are TGTGCCAGCAGGACCGGACAGGGGGCCCAGCCCCAGCATTTT. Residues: CASRTGQGAQPQHF.

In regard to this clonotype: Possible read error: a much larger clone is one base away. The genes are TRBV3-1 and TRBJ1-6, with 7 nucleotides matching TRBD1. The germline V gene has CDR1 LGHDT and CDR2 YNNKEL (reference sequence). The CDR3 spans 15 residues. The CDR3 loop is CASSQAGTDNSPPHF. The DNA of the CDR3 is TGTGCCAGCAGCCAGGCCGGGACAGACAATTCACCCCCCCACTTT.

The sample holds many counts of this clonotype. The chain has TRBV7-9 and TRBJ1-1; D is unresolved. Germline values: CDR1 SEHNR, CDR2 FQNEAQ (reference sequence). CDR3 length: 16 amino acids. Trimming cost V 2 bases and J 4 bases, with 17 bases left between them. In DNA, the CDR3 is TGTGCCAGCAGCTTACCCAACCTTGCATCATTCACTGAAGCTTTCTTT. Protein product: CASSLPNLASFTEAFF.

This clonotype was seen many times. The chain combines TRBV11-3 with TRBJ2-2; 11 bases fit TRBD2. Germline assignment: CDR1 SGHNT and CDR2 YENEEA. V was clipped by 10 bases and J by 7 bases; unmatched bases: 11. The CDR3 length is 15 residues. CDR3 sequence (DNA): TGTGCCACCAGACTAGCGGGAAGATATGGCGGGGAGCTGTTTTTT. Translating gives CATRLAGRYGGELFF.

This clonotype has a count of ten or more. The CDR3 loop reads CASSLVQEGETQYF. The CDR3 DNA reads TGTGCCAGCAGCTTAGTTCAGGAGGGTGAGACCCAGTACTTC. The chain joins TRBV11-3 to TRBJ2-5, with a possible D match to TRBD2 (6 bases). Trimming shortened V by 1 base and J by 5 bases, and 11 bases separated the two germline ends. Per the germline V gene, CDR1 is SGHNT and CDR2 is YENEEA. CDR3 length: 14 residues. Supplemented by reference TRBV11-3 and TRBJ2-5, the full variable domain reads EAGVVQSPRYKIIEKKQPVAFWCNPISGHNTLYWYLQNLGQGPELLIRYENEEAVDDSQLPKDRFSAERLKGVDSTLKIQPAELGDSAVYLCASSLVQEGETQYFGPGTRLLVL.

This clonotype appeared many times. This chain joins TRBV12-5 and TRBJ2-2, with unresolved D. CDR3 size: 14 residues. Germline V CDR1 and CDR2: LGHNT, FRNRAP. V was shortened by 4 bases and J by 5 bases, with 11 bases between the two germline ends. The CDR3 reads CASGYVVTTGELFF. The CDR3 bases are TGTGCTAGTGGTTATGTCGTGACGACCGGGGAGCTGTTTTTT.

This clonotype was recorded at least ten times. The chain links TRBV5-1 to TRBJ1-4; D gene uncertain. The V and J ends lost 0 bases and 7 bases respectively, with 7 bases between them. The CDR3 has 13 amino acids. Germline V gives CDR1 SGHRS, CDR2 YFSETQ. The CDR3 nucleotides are TGCGCCAGCAGCTTGGCTGGGGTTGAAAAACTGTTTTTT. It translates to CASSLAGVEKLFF.

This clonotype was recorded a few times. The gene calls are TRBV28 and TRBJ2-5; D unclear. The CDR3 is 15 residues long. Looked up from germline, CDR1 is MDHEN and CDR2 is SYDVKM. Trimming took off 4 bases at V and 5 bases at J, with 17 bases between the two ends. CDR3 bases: TGTGCCAGCAGTTACGGAGTAGTTCCATTTGAGACCCAGTACTTC. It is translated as CASSYGVVPFETQYF.

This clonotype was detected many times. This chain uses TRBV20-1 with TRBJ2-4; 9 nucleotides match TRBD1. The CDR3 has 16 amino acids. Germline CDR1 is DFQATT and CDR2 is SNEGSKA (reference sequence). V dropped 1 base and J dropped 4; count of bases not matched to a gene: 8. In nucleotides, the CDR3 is TGCAGTGCTAGAGGCCGACAGGGGGAGGATAAAAACATTCAGTACTTC. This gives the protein CSARGRQGEDKNIQYF.

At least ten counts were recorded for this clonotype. Written as DNA, the CDR3 is TGTGCCAGCAGTTCACCACTAGCGGGAGGACTCGGTGAGCAGTTCTTC. It specifies CASSSPLAGGLGEQFF. The chain joins TRBV28 to TRBJ2-1, with 12 bases lining up with TRBD2. The J segment lost 9 bases and the V segment lost 4 bases, leaving 10 bases of the junction unmatched. The V gene's germline CDR1 is MDHEN and CDR2 SYDVKM. This CDR3 contains 16 residues.